A single sample gave rise to the 16 T cell receptor beta chains below, sequenced in a study of PD-L1 blockade in urothelial cancer (dated 2017 in TCRdb). Library method: the immunoSEQ multiplex PCR assay. TCRdb took this table from immuneACCESS and kept in-frame rearrangements with V and J called. Such tables lack part of the clones; where checked against another copy, unresolved V genes explain under half of the gap, and the rest is unexplained. In this sample the table shows some 24,000 clones, approximately 84% of which occur a single time. The top ten constitute 8% to 10% of the sample. The sample here was PBMCs, taken around atezolizumab (anti-PD-L1) treatment. Source of these receptors: a man aged 70 or older with urothelial cancer.

This clone was seen a few times. V usage is TRBV28 and J usage is TRBJ1-4; 8 nucleotides match TRBD1. This CDR3 comprises 17 residues. The V segment lost 5 bases and the J segment 0 bases; nucleotides outside the gene matches: 8. CDR1 and CDR2 (germline): MDHEN, SYDVKM. The CDR3 nucleotides are TGTGCCAGCAGTCTAGATCCGGGACAGGCAACTAATGAAAAACTGTTTTTT. This gives the protein CASSLDPGQATNEKLFF.

V and J are TRBV25-1 and TRBJ2-2, with 8 positions matching TRBD1. Per the germline V gene, CDR1 is MGHDK and CDR2 is SYGVNS. The CDR3 runs 13 residues. Trimming at V came to 4 bases and at J to 5 bases, leaving 0 bases not matched to a gene. CDR3 DNA: TGTGCCAGCAGTGGGGACAGGACCGGGGAGCTGTTTTTT. This encodes CASSGDRTGELFF.

This chain links TRBV5-1 with TRBJ1-5, with 9 bases identical to TRBD1. CDR3 length equals 15 residues. Germline CDR1 SGHRS, CDR2 YFSETQ. Trimming cost V 4 bases and J 2 bases; bases outside gene matches: 4. As DNA, the CDR3 is TGCGCCAGCAGCCCGTGGACAGGGGGCAATCAGCCCCAGCATTTT. Translated, it gives CASSPWTGGNQPQHF.

The chain is built from TRBV5-4 and TRBJ2-2, with D hard to call. Trimming took 0 bases from V and 5 from J, leaving 8 bases between them. CDR1 SGHNT and CDR2 YYREEE come from the germline V gene (reference sequence). This CDR3 has 14 amino acids. The CDR3: CASSLGSWTGELFF. CDR3 DNA sequence: TGTGCCAGCAGCTTGGGTAGTTGGACCGGGGAGCTGTTTTTT.

V usage is TRBV10-1 and J usage is TRBJ2-1, with TRBD2 matching over 8 bases. Germline-derived CDR1 and CDR2 are WNHNN and SYGVQD (reference sequence). V lost 4 bases and J lost 6; bases outside the gene matches: 8. The length of the CDR3 is 15 residues. CDR3 nucleotide sequence: TGCGCCAGCAGTGTCCAGCGGGAGATGTCCAATGAGCAGTTCTTC. This encodes CASSVQREMSNEQFF.

V gene TRBV5-1 combines with J gene TRBJ2-7, with 7 bases matching TRBD2. Germline CDR1 and CDR2: SGHRS and YFSETQ. The CDR3 extends over 16 amino acids. The junction had 16 bases not matched to a gene; V was cut back by 4 bases and J by 6 bases. CDR3 DNA sequence: TGCGCCAGCAGCCTGGAAGGTAGACTAGCTCAGAGCGAGCAGTACTTC. Protein: CASSLEGRLAQSEQYF.

This clone was found once. J is TRBJ1-1 and V is TRBV7-9; perhaps TRBD1 as D (5 bases). CDR3 length equals 14 residues. V was shortened by 4 bases and J by 1 base, with 10 bases between the two germline ends. The V gene's germline CDR1 is SEHNR and CDR2 FQNEAQ (reference sequence). The CDR3, as DNA: TGTGCCAGCAGCTCCGACAGCTGGAACACTGAAGCTTTCTTT. It yields the protein CASSSDSWNTEAFF.

The sample holds a few counts of this clone. CDR3 DNA: TGCGCCAGCAGCCAAGTCTACGGGAGTGGCACAGATACGCAGTATTTT. It encodes CASSQVYGSGTDTQYF. The chain recombines TRBV4-1 with TRBJ2-3; a weak D match, TRBD2 (6 bases). V lost 1 base and J 1 base, leaving 12 bases between the germline ends. From germline, CDR1 is MGHRA and CDR2 YSYEKL. The CDR3 sequence is 16 residues long.

This chain links TRBV7-2 with TRBJ2-3, with 7 bases lining up with TRBD2. This CDR3 has 15 amino acids. The V gene's germline CDR1 is SGHTA and CDR2 FQGNSA. With 2 bases clipped from V and 4 bases from J, the junction kept 6 bases outside the gene matches. The CDR3 region has the DNA TGTGCCAGCAGCTTAAACGTGGGAGGGCCAGATACGCAGTATTTT. Residues: CASSLNVGGPDTQYF. Combining the CDR3 with reference TRBV7-2 and TRBJ2-3 gives the whole variable domain GAGVSQSPSNKVTEKGKDVELRCDPISGHTALYWYRQSLGQGLEFLIYFQGNSAPDKSGLPSDRFSAERTGGSVSTLTIQRTQQEDSAVYLCASSLNVGGPDTQYFGPGTRLTVL.

The chain joins TRBV13 to TRBJ2-7; 8 bases fit TRBD2. Per the germline V gene, CDR1 is PRHDT and CDR2 is FYEKMQ (reference sequence). This CDR3 is built from 14 residues. The trim removed 5 bases at V and 8 bases at J, leaving 11 bases unmatched. CDR3 DNA sequence: TGTGCCAGCAGCCTGCCCCGGACTAGCTCCCAGCAGTACTTC. The encoded protein is CASSLPRTSSQQYF.

The chain carries TRBV19 and TRBJ1-1; a possible D gene is TRBD1 (6 bases). This CDR3 is built from 17 residues. Trimming cost V 0 bases and J 0 bases, with 14 bases left between them. Looked up from germline, CDR1 is LNHDA and CDR2 is SQIVND (reference sequence). The CDR3 nucleotides read TGTGCCAGTAGTATAGACTCCAGGGGTTTGATGAACACTGAAGCTTTCTTT. It codes for CASSIDSRGLMNTEAFF.

This chain links TRBV18 with TRBJ2-2, with a possible D match to TRBD2 (6 bases). The germline gives CDR1 KGHSH, CDR2 LQKENI. The CDR3 sequence is 21 residues long. V lost 0 bases, J lost 0 bases, and 23 bases lay in between. The CDR3, as DNA: TGTGCCAGCTCACCACCGACGGGCACCTCAGGAGGGATACCGAACACCGGGGAGCTGTTTTTT. It encodes CASSPPTGTSGGIPNTGELFF. Filled out from reference TRBV18 and TRBJ2-2, the complete variable domain reads NAGVMQNPRHLVRRRGQEARLRCSPMKGHSHVYWYRQLPEEGLKFMVYLQKENIIDESGMPKERFSAEFPKEGPSILRIQQVVRGDSAAYFCASSPPTGTSGGIPNTGELFFGEGSRLTVL.

The chain couples TRBV5-1 to TRBJ1-1; D unclear. V lost 0 bases to trimming and J lost 3 bases, with 9 bases between them. Germline V gene lookup returns CDR1 SGHRS and CDR2 YFSETQ. CDR3 length: 14 amino acids. CDR3 coding DNA: TGCGCCAGCAGCTTGGGGCCGGCGGACACTGAAGCTTTCTTT. Protein: CASSLGPADTEAFF.

The rearrangement joins TRBV7-2 to TRBJ2-1; possibly TRBD2 for D (6 bases). Trimming took off 5 bases at V and 4 bases at J, with 15 bases between the two ends. Germline assignment: CDR1 SGHTA and CDR2 FQGNSA. The length of the CDR3 is 15 residues. Here the CDR3 DNA reads TGTGCCAGCAGCCTGGACTACCGATCTTACAATGAGCAGTTCTTC. It specifies CASSLDYRSYNEQFF. Filled out from reference TRBV7-2 and TRBJ2-1, the complete variable domain reads GAGVSQSPSNKVTEKGKDVELRCDPISGHTALYWYRQSLGQGLEFLIYFQGNSAPDKSGLPSDRFSAERTGGSVSTLTIQRTQQEDSAVYLCASSLDYRSYNEQFFGPGTRLTVL.

The genes are TRBV5-1 and TRBJ2-7; TRBD1 agrees at 7 bases. The V gene end was trimmed by 1 base and the J gene end by 6 bases; junction bases not matched to a gene: 7. Germline V lookup: CDR1 SGHRS, CDR2 YFSETQ. This CDR3 region has 14 residues. Here the CDR3 DNA reads TGCGCCAGCAGCTTGCGGGACAGACCTTTCGAGCAGTACTTC. Protein product: CASSLRDRPFEQYF.

The rearrangement links TRBV10-3 to TRBJ1-1, with 8 bases matching TRBD1. J lost 0 bases, V lost 10 bases, and 10 bases had no gene match. Per germline, CDR1 ENHRY and CDR2 SYGVKD. The CDR3 extends over 15 amino acids. The CDR3 DNA follows: TGTGCCACCACACAGGGGGGAGAGATGAACACTGAAGCTTTCTTT. Encoded protein: CATTQGGEMNTEAFF.